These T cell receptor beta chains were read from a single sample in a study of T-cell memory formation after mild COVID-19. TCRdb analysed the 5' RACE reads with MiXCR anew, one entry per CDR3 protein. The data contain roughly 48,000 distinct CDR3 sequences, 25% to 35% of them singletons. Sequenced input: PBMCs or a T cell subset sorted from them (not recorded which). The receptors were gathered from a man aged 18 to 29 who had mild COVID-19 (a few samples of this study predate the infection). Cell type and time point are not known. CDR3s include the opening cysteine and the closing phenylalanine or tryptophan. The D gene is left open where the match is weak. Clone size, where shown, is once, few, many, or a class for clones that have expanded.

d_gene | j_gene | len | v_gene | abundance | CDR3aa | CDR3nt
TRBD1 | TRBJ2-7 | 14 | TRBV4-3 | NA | CASRRDRDLNEQYF | TGCGCCAGCAGAAGGGACAGAGACTTAAACGAGCAGTACTTC
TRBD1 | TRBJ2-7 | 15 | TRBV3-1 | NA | CASSPTGQGFYEQYF | TGTGCCAGCAGCCCAACGGGACAGGGGTTCTACGAGCAGTACTTC
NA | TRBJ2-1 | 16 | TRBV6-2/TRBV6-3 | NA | CASSPRTHVSYNEQFF | TGTGCCAGCAGCCCCCGGACCCATGTCTCCTACAATGAGCAGTTCTTC
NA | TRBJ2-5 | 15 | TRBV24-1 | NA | CATSDLPGLQETQYF | TGTGCCACCAGTGATTTGCCGGGGTTGCAAGAGACCCAGTACTTC
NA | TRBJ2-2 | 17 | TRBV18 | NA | CASSPDGQGVYTGELFF | TGTGCCAGCTCACCAGACGGGCAGGGAGTTTACACCGGGGAGCTGTTTTTT
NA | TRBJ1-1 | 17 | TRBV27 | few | CASSLFRGPMMNTEAFF | TGTGCCAGCAGTTTATTCCGGGGACCAATGATGAACACTGAAGCTTTCTTT
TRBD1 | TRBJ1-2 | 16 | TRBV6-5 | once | CASTQGQGAGNYGYTF | TGTGCCAGCACCCAGGGTCAGGGGGCAGGGAACTATGGCTACACCTTC
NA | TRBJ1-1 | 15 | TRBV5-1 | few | CASRIRGAGNTEAFF | TGCGCCAGCCGAATCCGGGGGGCTGGAAACACTGAAGCTTTCTTT
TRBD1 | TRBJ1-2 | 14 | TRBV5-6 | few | CASSVTGTVYGYTF | TGTGCCAGCAGCGTAACCGGGACAGTGTATGGCTACACCTTC
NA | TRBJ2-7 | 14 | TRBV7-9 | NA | CASSLPDIPPEQYF | TGTGCCAGCAGCTTGCCGGACATTCCCCCGGAGCAGTACTTC
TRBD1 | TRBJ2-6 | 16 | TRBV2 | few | CASSPDRAPGANVLTF | TGTGCCAGCAGCCCCGACAGGGCGCCTGGGGCCAACGTCCTGACTTTC
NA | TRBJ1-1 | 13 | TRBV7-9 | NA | CASSPVGGTEAFF | TGTGCCAGCAGTCCCGTTGGAGGCACTGAAGCTTTCTTT
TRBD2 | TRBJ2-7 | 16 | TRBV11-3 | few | CASSKRRLAGGHEQYF | TGTGCCAGCAGCAAACGCAGACTAGCGGGGGGGCACGAGCAGTACTTC
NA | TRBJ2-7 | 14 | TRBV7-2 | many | CASSPARAPYEQYF | TGTGCCAGCAGCCCTGCCAGGGCCCCCTACGAGCAGTACTTC
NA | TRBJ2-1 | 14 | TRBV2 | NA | CASKTAASYNEQFF | TGTGCCAGCAAAACAGCCGCCTCCTACAATGAGCAGTTCTTC
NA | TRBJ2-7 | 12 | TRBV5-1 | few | CASSPRGYEQYF | TGCGCCAGCAGCCCTCGGGGGTACGAGCAGTACTTC
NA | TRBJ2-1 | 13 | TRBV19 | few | CASQWGGDNEQFF | TGTGCCAGCCAGTGGGGAGGTGACAATGAGCAGTTCTTC
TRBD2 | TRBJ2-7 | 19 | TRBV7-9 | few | CASSPPAGLAGGDRYEQYF | TGTGCCAGCAGCCCCCCTGCCGGACTAGCGGGGGGAGATAGGTACGAGCAGTACTTC
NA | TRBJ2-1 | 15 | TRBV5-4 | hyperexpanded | CASSLDGTSYNEQFF | TGTGCCAGCAGCTTGGATGGGACTTCGTACAATGAGCAGTTCTTC
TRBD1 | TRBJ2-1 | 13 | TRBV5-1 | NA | CASSDRGYNEQFF | TGCGCCAGCAGTGACAGGGGGTACAATGAGCAGTTCTTC
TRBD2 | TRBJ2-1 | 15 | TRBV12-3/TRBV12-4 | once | CASSPWASGDNEQFF | TGTGCCAGCAGTCCGTGGGCTAGCGGGGACAATGAGCAGTTCTTC
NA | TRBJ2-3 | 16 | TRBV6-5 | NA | CASSYTPGGSTDTQYF | TGTGCCAGCAGTTATACTCCAGGGGGGTCTACAGATACGCAGTATTTT
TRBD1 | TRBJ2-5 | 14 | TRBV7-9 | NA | CASSPGQEQETQYF | TGTGCCAGCAGCCCCGGACAGGAGCAAGAGACCCAGTACTTC
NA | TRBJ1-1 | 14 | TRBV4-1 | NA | CASSPGGGNTEAFF | TGCGCCAGCAGCCCCGGAGGAGGGAACACTGAAGCTTTCTTT
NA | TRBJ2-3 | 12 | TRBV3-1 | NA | CASSQDWDTQYF | TGTGCCAGCAGCCAAGACTGGGATACGCAGTATTTT
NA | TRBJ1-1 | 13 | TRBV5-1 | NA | CASSSYVDTEAFF | TGCGCCAGCAGCTCCTATGTGGACACTGAAGCTTTCTTT
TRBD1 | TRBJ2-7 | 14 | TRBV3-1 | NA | CASSAGTATYEQYF | TGTGCCAGCAGCGCCGGGACAGCAACCTACGAGCAGTACTTC
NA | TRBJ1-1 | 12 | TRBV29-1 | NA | CSALGGNTEAFF | TGCAGCGCCTTAGGGGGGAACACTGAAGCTTTCTTT
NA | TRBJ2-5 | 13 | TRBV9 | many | CASSAGTQETQYF | TGTGCCAGCAGCGCCGGGACTCAAGAGACCCAGTACTTC
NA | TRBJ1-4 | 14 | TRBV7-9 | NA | CASSTVTYNEKLFF | TGTGCCAGCAGCACGGTCACCTATAATGAAAAACTGTTTTTT
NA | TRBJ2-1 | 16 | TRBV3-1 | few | CASSNGRASSYNEQFF | TGTGCCAGCAGCAACGGGCGAGCCTCATCCTACAATGAGCAGTTCTTC
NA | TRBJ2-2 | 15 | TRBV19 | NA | CASSNHGEIIRELFF | TGTGCCAGTAGTAACCACGGGGAGATCATCCGGGAGCTGTTTTTT
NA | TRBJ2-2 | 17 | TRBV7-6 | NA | CASSPGLDSANTGELFF | TGTGCCAGCAGCCCGGGACTGGATTCCGCGAACACCGGGGAGCTGTTTTTT
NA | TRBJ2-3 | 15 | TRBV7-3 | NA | CASSLVGGSTDTQYF | TGTGCCAGCAGCTTAGTGGGGGGTTCCACAGATACGCAGTATTTT
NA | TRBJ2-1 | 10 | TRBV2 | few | CASKGNEQFF | TGTGCCAGCAAGGGAAATGAGCAGTTCTTC
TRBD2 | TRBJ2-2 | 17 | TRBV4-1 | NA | CASSQEPSGATTGELFF | TGCGCCAGCAGCCAAGAGCCTAGCGGGGCCACCACCGGGGAGCTGTTTTTT
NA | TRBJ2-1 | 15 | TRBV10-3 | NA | CASALPGASYNEQFF | TGTGCCAGCGCCTTGCCCGGGGCCTCCTACAATGAGCAGTTCTTC
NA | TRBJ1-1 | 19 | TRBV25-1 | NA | CASSERVFGAGEVNTEAFF | TGTGCCAGCAGTGAACGGGTATTTGGGGCAGGGGAAGTGAACACTGAAGCTTTCTTT
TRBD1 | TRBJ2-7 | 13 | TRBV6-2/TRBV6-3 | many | CASTPGQSYEQYF | TGTGCCAGCACCCCGGGACAGTCCTACGAGCAGTACTTC
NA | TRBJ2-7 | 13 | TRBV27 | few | CASNQGSSYEQYF | TGTGCCAGCAACCAGGGCAGCTCCTACGAGCAGTACTTC